These 4 T cell receptor beta chains share one sample of origin, sequenced in a study of T cells in Graves' hyperthyroidism and ophthalmopathy. It was RNA transcripts that yielded the amplified TCR beta CDR3 regions. Carried out on the TCR CDR3, a first-round RT-PCR used the HTBI primer set. TCRdb reprocessed the multiplex PCR reads with MiXCR, giving one entry per CDR3 protein. The sample contains fewer than 300,000 distinct CDR3 sequences, about 16% of which appear only once. The specimen was blood. Every receptor here comes from a woman aged 45-59 years with Graves' hyperthyroidism that later progressed to Graves' ophthalmopathy.

A remark on this clonotype: A single base separates this from a much larger clone, so it may be a read error. The CDR3 end shows no conserved phenylalanine or tryptophan, and so a read error is likely. The chain joins TRBV30 to TRBJ1-5; 8 bases line up with TRBD1. After removal of 2 bases from V and 7 bases from J, the junction contained 4 bases not matched to a gene. The CDR3 has 13 residues. Per the germline V gene, CDR1 is GTSNPN and CDR2 is SVGIG (reference sequence). The CDR3 reads CAWSPGGIQPQHL. The CDR3 DNA follows: TGTGCCTGGAGTCCAGGGGGCATCCAGCCCCAGCATCTT.

In this sample, this clonotype turned up many times. The chain joins TRBV3-1 to TRBJ2-7, with a weak D call TRBD1 (5 bases). Per the germline V gene, CDR1 is LGHDT and CDR2 is YNNKEL (reference sequence). Trimming stripped 6 bases from V and 0 bases from J, with 12 bases between. The CDR3 totals 14 residues. In DNA, the CDR3 is TGTGCCAGCAGTCCTCGACAGTTCTCCTACGAGCAGTACTTC. The encoded protein is CASSPRQFSYEQYF.

This clonotype was observed a handful of times. Here the CDR3 DNA reads TGTGCCAGCAGTGAACTTACGGCAGGCGATAATTCACCCCTCCACTTT. As protein: CASSELTAGDNSPLHF. The J gene is TRBJ1-6, the V gene TRBV6-1, with no clear D. The CDR3 runs to 16 residues. Trimming cost V 2 bases and J 5 bases, with 13 bases left between them. The germline gives CDR1 MNHNS, CDR2 SASEGT.

This clonotype was detected ten times or more. The rearrangement links TRBV6-2 or TRBV6-3 to TRBJ2-3; D not resolved. V dropped 1 base and J dropped 5 bases, with 10 bases sitting between them. The CDR3 extends over 14 amino acids. Germline CDR1 and CDR2: MNHEY and SVGEGT. The CDR3 sequence is CASSYWDFQDTQYF. The CDR3 coding sequence is TGTGCCAGCAGTTACTGGGATTTTCAAGATACGCAGTATTTT.